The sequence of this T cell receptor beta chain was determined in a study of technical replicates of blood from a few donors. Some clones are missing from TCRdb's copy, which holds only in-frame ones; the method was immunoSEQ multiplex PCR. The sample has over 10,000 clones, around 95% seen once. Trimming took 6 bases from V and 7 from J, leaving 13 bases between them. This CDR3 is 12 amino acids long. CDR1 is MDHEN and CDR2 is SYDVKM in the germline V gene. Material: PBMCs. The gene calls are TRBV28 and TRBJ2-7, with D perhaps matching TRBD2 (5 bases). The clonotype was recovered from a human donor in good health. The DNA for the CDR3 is TGTGCCAGCAGCTCTCGGGGTAGTGAGCAGTACTTC. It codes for CASSSRGSEQYF.